The rows below give T cell receptor beta chains drawn from one sample of a study of cytomegalovirus exposure and HLA in healthy donors. Method: immunoSEQ multiplex PCR; TCRdb's copy keeps in-frame clones and lacks some. This table has over 85,000 clones, 89% appearing once. Sequencing was performed on PBMCs. The receptor set was obtained from a woman between 18 and 29 years old in good health and CMV-seronegative. CDR3s include the opening cysteine and the closing phenylalanine or tryptophan. D genes are given only for firm matches. Expanded clones are given a class, and other clones once, few, many or no size at all.

cdr3_nt: TGTGCCAGCAGCTCGGCAGGGGAGGGTCAGCCCCAGCATTTT
cdr3_aa: CASSSAGEGQPQHF
v_call: TRBV11-2
d_call: NA
j_call: TRBJ1-5
clone_size: NA

cdr3_nt: TGTGCCAGCAGTGAAAGGACAGCGAATTCACCCCTCCACTTT
cdr3_aa: CASSERTANSPLHF
v_call: TRBV6-4
d_call: NA
j_call: TRBJ1-6
clone_size: once

cdr3_nt: TGTGCCAGCAGCTTCATCCCAGAATACACTGAAGCTTTCTTT
cdr3_aa: CASSFIPEYTEAFF
v_call: TRBV7-2
d_call: NA
j_call: TRBJ1-1
clone_size: NA

cdr3_nt: TGTGCCAGCAGCGGGACTATGAAAGAGACCCAGTACTTC
cdr3_aa: CASSGTMKETQYF
v_call: TRBV7-9
d_call: TRBD2
j_call: TRBJ2-5
clone_size: once

cdr3_nt: TGTGCCAGCAGCCATAGGGACAGGAGCTATGGCTACACCTTC
cdr3_aa: CASSHRDRSYGYTF
v_call: TRBV11-1
d_call: TRBD1
j_call: TRBJ1-2
clone_size: NA

cdr3_nt: TGTGCCAGCAGCGTAAGCGGGAGGGCCGCAGATACGCAGTATTTT
cdr3_aa: CASSVSGRAADTQYF
v_call: TRBV9
d_call: TRBD2
j_call: TRBJ2-3
clone_size: once

cdr3_nt: TGTGCCAGCAGCTCCCGAGGTCCCACCGGGGAGCTGTTTTTT
cdr3_aa: CASSSRGPTGELFF
v_call: TRBV9
d_call: NA
j_call: TRBJ2-2
clone_size: once

cdr3_nt: TGTGCCAGCAGTCGGGACAGGGGTCCTAACACCGGGGAGCTGTTTTTT
cdr3_aa: CASSRDRGPNTGELFF
v_call: TRBV5-6
d_call: TRBD1
j_call: TRBJ2-2
clone_size: NA

cdr3_nt: TGCGCCAGCAGCCAAGGTCAGGGACAGCTCATGAACACTGAAGCTTTCTTT
cdr3_aa: CASSQGQGQLMNTEAFF
v_call: TRBV4-1
d_call: TRBD1
j_call: TRBJ1-1
clone_size: NA

cdr3_nt: TGTGCCACCAGCACTGGGACTAGCGAAAGCACAGATACGCAGTATTTT
cdr3_aa: CATSTGTSESTDTQYF
v_call: TRBV15
d_call: TRBD2
j_call: TRBJ2-3
clone_size: NA

cdr3_nt: TGTGCCAGCAGCTTAGGACAGTTGGATGGCTACACCTTC
cdr3_aa: CASSLGQLDGYTF
v_call: TRBV7-9
d_call: NA
j_call: TRBJ1-2
clone_size: NA